The present TCR beta chain was sequenced within a study of blood T cell repertoires in COVID-19. Methods used by the authors: For nucleated cells, counts were estimated from reference gene primer amplification. Sequencing was performed with immunoSEQ multiplex PCR; in TCRdb, only in-frame clones are kept and a portion is missing. V and J calls and clone size are given by that table; D and trimming were obtained from the DNA. This table holds 40,000 to 60,000 clones, about 85% found once. The germline V gene has CDR1 SGHVS and CDR2 FQNEAQ. V dropped 1 base and J dropped 2 bases, with 5 bases sitting between them. The CDR3 extends over 13 amino acids.

The chain joins TRBV7-8 to TRBJ1-1; D gene unclear. This receptor was obtained from a human donor in a cohort sampled during active COVID-19. Material: peripheral blood. The CDR3 is CASSLDTNTEAFF. The DNA of the CDR3 is TGTGCCAGCAGCTTAGACACCAACACTGAAGCTTTCTTT.